This T cell receptor (beta chain) is from a study of T cells in tuberculosis. With regard to this clone: No antigen is known for it.

V lost 2 bases to trimming and J lost 4 bases; unmatched junction nucleotides: 10. The germline V gene has CDR1 LGHNT and CDR2 FRNRAP. CDR3 length equals 16 residues. Profiling relied on immunoSEQ multiplex PCR, and the TCRdb table lists in-frame clones only, not all of them. The table records about 34,000 clones, 93% of them present only once. Study-level findings and limits: The TCR-beta difference was not significant; alpha differences partly reflected length.

Regarding time point: new active TB diagnosis, blood taken before or within 7 days of starting treatment. Patients were newly diagnosed, HIV-seronegative, and aged 18 or older. Tuberculosis was confirmed by positive sputum smear and/or M. tuberculosis culture. Specimen: PBMCs, collected at tuberculosis diagnosis. The clonotype was recovered from an adult with tuberculosis. The chain employs TRBV12-5 and TRBJ1-1; TRBD1 matches at 7 bases. CDR3 in amino acids: CASGLRPGGYGTEAFF. The DNA of the CDR3 is TGTGCTAGTGGTTTGAGGCCAGGGGGTTATGGCACTGAAGCTTTCTTT.